The TCR beta chain under discussion was sequenced for a study of PD-1 blockade in classical Hodgkin lymphoma. Profiled with immunoSEQ multiplex PCR; TCRdb holds only in-frame clones, not every one. The table lists tens of thousands of clones, around 71% of them singletons. About this clone itself: Antigen unknown. This specimen includes other DNA sequences encoding the same CDR3.

Relapse after autologous stem cell transplantation occurred in every patient, and brentuximab vedotin exposure varied. Germline CDR1 and CDR2: KGHSH and LQKENI. The CDR3 extends over 13 amino acids. V lost 3 bases and J lost 0, with 5 bases in between. Findings of the study overall: Newly diagnosed patients and complete responders had comparable diversity at baseline. Repertoire differences lack defined causes, possibly disease activity or prior therapy. While CD8+ TCR diversity did not rise significantly by C4D1, CD4+ TCR diversity did. The study reported lower baseline TCR diversity in newly diagnosed patients than in healthy donors.

The input for sequencing was peripheral blood mononuclear cells (PBMCs), taken at baseline. This sequence joins TRBV18 and TRBJ1-1; D is ambiguous. The receptor's source is a human donor with classical Hodgkin lymphoma. The CDR3 coding sequence is TGTGCCAGCTCACCTGGGATGAACACTGAAGCTTTCTTT. Translation gives CASSPGMNTEAFF.